This T cell receptor (beta chain) comes out of a study of T cell changes during pregnancy in multiple sclerosis. The CDR3 extends over 15 amino acids. J gave up 3 bases and V 2 bases, and 8 bases lay outside the gene matches. Germline CDR1 is SGDLS and CDR2 is YYNGEE. Profiled with immunoSEQ multiplex PCR; TCRdb holds only in-frame clones, not every one. This table holds about 94,000 clones, about 93% found once. The receptor comes from a female donor with multiple sclerosis, enrolled in a pregnancy study. The gene calls are TRBV9 and TRBJ2-7, with 7 bases aligning to TRBD2. Source: peripheral blood, taken after pregnancy. The CDR3 DNA reads TGTGCCAGCAGCGTCTCCGGGACTACTAACTACGAGCAGTACTTC. Amino acid sequence: CASSVSGTTNYEQYF.